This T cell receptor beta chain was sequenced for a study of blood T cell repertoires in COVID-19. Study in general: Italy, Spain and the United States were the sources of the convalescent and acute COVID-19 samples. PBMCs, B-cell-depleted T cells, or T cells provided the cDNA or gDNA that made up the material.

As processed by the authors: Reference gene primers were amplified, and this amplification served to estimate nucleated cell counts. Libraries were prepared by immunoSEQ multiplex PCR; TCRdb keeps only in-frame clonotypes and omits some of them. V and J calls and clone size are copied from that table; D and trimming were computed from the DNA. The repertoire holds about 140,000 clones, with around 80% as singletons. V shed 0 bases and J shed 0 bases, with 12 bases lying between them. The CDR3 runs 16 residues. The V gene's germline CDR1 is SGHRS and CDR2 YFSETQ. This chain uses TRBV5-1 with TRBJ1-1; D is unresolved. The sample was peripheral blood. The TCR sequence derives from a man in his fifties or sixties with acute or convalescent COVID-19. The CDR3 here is CASSLVSVGMNTEAFF. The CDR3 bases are TGCGCCAGCAGCTTGGTTTCTGTGGGCATGAACACTGAAGCTTTCTTT.